The 18 T cell receptor beta chains below come from one sample, sequenced in a study of CD8 T cells in ankylosing spondylitis. TCRdb re-analysed the 5' RACE reads in MiXCR, keeping a single row per CDR3 protein. Among under 300,000 distinct CDR3 sequences listed, around 10% were seen once. The sequencing input was blood, either unsorted or a sorted T cell fraction (not recorded which). These receptor sequences come from a male donor with ankylosing spondylitis or in good health (not recorded which).

This clonotype appeared a single time. The V and J genes are TRBV28 and TRBJ2-1, with D possibly matching TRBD2 (5 bases). This CDR3 region has 15 residues. V was shortened by 6 bases and J by 5 bases, with 17 bases between the two germline ends. Germline-derived CDR1 and CDR2 are MDHEN and SYDVKM. DNA of the CDR3: TGTGCCAGCAGCCATCACACTAGTCTAAACAATGAGCAGTTCTTC. Its protein product is CASSHHTSLNNEQFF.

Only a few counts were recorded for this clonotype. The rearrangement uses TRBV27 and TRBJ2-5; tentatively, D is TRBD1 (5 bases). The CDR3 spans 16 residues. CDR1 and CDR2 from the germline V gene are MNHEY and SMNVEV (reference sequence). V was cut by 6 bases and J by 1 base, with 18 bases left in between. CDR3 DNA sequence: TGTGCCAGCAGACTAATGACGGACATAGCCCAAGAGACCCAGTACTTC. This encodes CASRLMTDIAQETQYF.

In this sample, this clonotype turned up many times. The genes are TRBV6-1 and TRBJ1-5, with a weak D call TRBD1 (5 bases). The CDR3 consists of 15 residues. V lost 6 bases to trimming and J lost 2 bases, with 14 bases between them. Germline V gene lookup returns CDR1 MNHNS and CDR2 SASEGT. CDR3 sequence reads: CASSPRRGGNQPQHF. CDR3 nucleotide sequence: TGTGCCAGCAGCCCAAGGAGGGGAGGCAATCAGCCCCAGCATTTT.

This clonotype occurred many times. This sequence joins TRBV10-3 and TRBJ2-5, with 8 bases fitting TRBD1. The CDR3 totals 16 residues. With V trimmed by 1 base and J by 1 base, 5 bases remained unmatched. The V gene's germline CDR1 is ENHRY and CDR2 SYGVKD. This chain's CDR3 is CAISELGQGLQETQYF. For the CDR3, the DNA is TGTGCCATCAGTGAGTTAGGACAGGGACTCCAAGAGACCCAGTACTTC.

As to this clonotype: A junction end diverges from the germline sequence, so it may reflect a read error. The rearrangement uses TRBV10-1 and TRBJ1-3; D possibly corresponds to TRBD1 (5 bases). Germline CDR1 WNHNN, CDR2 SYGVQD (reference sequence). The CDR3 covers 15 residues. The CDR3 here is CTSSADRGSGNTIYF. The CDR3 coding sequence is TGCACCAGCAGTGCCGACAGAGGCTCTGGAAACACCATATATTTT.

This clonotype was counted ten times or more. This chain uses TRBV7-2 with TRBJ1-1, with unresolved D. CDR1 is SGHTA and CDR2 is FQGNSA in the germline V gene. The ends were cut back, 6 bases at V and 0 bases at J, with 14 bases in the middle. The CDR3 has 15 residues. For the CDR3, the DNA is TGTGCCAGCAGTGATAAAACCGGGGTGAACACTGAAGCTTTCTTT. Translation gives CASSDKTGVNTEAFF.

This sequence joins TRBV5-1 and TRBJ2-5, with 11 bases matching TRBD1. Germline-derived CDR1 and CDR2 are SGHRS and YFSETQ. This CDR3 region has 14 residues. V was clipped by 4 bases and J by 3 bases; unmatched bases: 2. The CDR3 sequence is CASSRTGGKETQYF. The CDR3 DNA reads as TGCGCCAGCAGCAGGACAGGGGGCAAAGAGACCCAGTACTTC.

This clonotype came up many times. The CDR3 loop is CASSPGTGFHVDQPQHF. DNA for the CDR3: TGTGCCAGCAGCCCCGGGACAGGGTTCCACGTCGATCAGCCCCAGCATTTT. The chain is built from TRBV12-3 or TRBV12-4 and TRBJ1-5, with TRBD1 matching 9 bases. The CDR3 runs to 17 residues. The V gene end was trimmed by 6 bases and the J gene end by 5 bases; junction bases not matched to a gene: 14.

This clonotype was counted ten times or more. The rearrangement joins TRBV20-1 to TRBJ1-1, with D unclear. This CDR3 has 16 residues. Trimming took off 0 bases at V and 0 bases at J, with 14 bases between the two ends. Germline V CDR1 and CDR2: DFQATT, SNEGSKA (reference sequence). CDR3 in DNA: TGCAGTGCTAGAGACGTCCTAGCTCAGGTGAACACTGAAGCTTTCTTT. As protein: CSARDVLAQVNTEAFF.

CDR3 protein: CASSYSGEGRGEQFF. The DNA for the CDR3 is TGTGCCAGCAGTTACAGCGGGGAGGGTAGAGGTGAGCAGTTCTTC. This chain connects TRBV6-5 to TRBJ2-1; 7 bases agree with TRBD2. The CDR3 length is 15 residues. CDR1 is MNHEY, CDR2 SVGAGI, per germline. V trimming: 2 bases; J trimming: 9 bases; junction bases outside the gene matches: 10.

At least ten counts were recorded for this clonotype. The genes are TRBV6-4 and TRBJ2-3; TRBD2 matches 9 bases. V was pared by 4 bases and J by 0 bases, with 5 bases of the junction left unmatched. The CDR3 covers 16 residues. From germline, CDR1 is MRHNA and CDR2 SNTAGT. CDR3: CASSAARGGSTDTQYF. CDR3 in DNA: TGTGCCAGCAGTGCTGCGCGGGGGGGCAGCACAGATACGCAGTATTTT.

This clonotype was seen many times. The chain links TRBV5-1 to TRBJ2-1; tentatively, D is TRBD1 (5 bases). From germline, CDR1 is SGHRS and CDR2 YFSETQ. This CDR3 spans 15 amino acids. V lost 4 bases and J 9 bases, leaving 20 bases between the germline ends. In nucleotides, the CDR3 is TGCGCCAGCAGCAACCTCCAGGGTTCCTCCGGTGAGCAGTTCTTC. It translates to CASSNLQGSSGEQFF.

The chain is built from TRBV10-3 and TRBJ2-1; TRBD1 matches at 7 bases. V lost 5 bases to trimming and J lost 1 base; unmatched junction nucleotides: 17. The CDR3 is 19 amino acids. CDR1 is ENHRY, CDR2 SYGVKD, per germline. CDR3 residues: CAISLQGDRYKSSYNEQFF. The CDR3 nucleotides read TGTGCCATCAGTCTTCAGGGGGACCGATATAAGAGTTCCTACAATGAGCAGTTCTTC.

The sample holds a few counts of this clonotype. The CDR3 sequence: CASSRKQGSYGYTF. The CDR3, as DNA: TGTGCCAGCAGCCGCAAACAGGGGAGCTATGGCTACACCTTC. V is TRBV7-2 and J is TRBJ1-2, with 7 bases identical to TRBD1. Germline loops: CDR1 SGHTA, CDR2 FQGNSA. V shed 5 bases and J 4 bases; nucleotides not matched to a gene: 7. This CDR3 has 14 amino acids.

This clonotype was seen ten or more times. The chain couples TRBV21-1 to TRBJ2-5; TRBD1, the D gene given by the table, was not confirmed from the DNA. TRBV21-1 is recorded as a pseudogene. There are 16 residues in the CDR3. CDR3 region: CASSNLLRTGWETQYF. For the CDR3, the DNA is TGTGCCAGCAGCAACCTGTTACGGACAGGGTGGGAGACCCAGTACTTC.

There are many counts of this clonotype. This chain uses TRBV12-3 or TRBV12-4 with TRBJ2-1; 13 bases map to TRBD2. The CDR3 sequence is 15 residues long. The J segment lost 9 bases and the V segment lost 5 bases, leaving 7 bases of the junction unmatched. The CDR3 DNA reads TGTGCCAGCAGTGGACTAGCGGGGGCGGGGGGTGAGCAGTTCTTC. It specifies CASSGLAGAGGEQFF.

The chain is built from TRBV24-1 and TRBJ2-2; TRBD1 matches at 7 bases. Unmatched junction bases numbered 3, after V lost 0 bases and J lost 6 bases. The CDR3 spans 15 residues. CDR1 and CDR2 (germline): KGHDR, SFDVKD. The CDR3 protein is CATSDLGQDAGELFF. The DNA of the CDR3 is TGTGCCACCAGTGATTTGGGACAGGACGCCGGGGAGCTGTTTTTT.

This clonotype was seen a handful of times. The chain carries TRBV9 and TRBJ1-2; D is unclear. Deletions cut 0 bases from V and 8 bases from J, with 14 bases between. The CDR3 consists of 14 residues. From germline, CDR1 is SGDLS and CDR2 YYNGEE. The CDR3 DNA is TGTGCCAGCAGCGTAGGGACTCGGACTCGAGGCTACACCTTC. Amino acid sequence: CASSVGTRTRGYTF.